The 10 T cell receptor beta chains presented below share a single source sample, sequenced in a study of blood T cell repertoires in COVID-19. The table came from immunoSEQ multiplex PCR; TCRdb's copy has only in-frame clones and leaves some out. The sample contains under 200,000 clones, 88% of which appear only once. The sequenced material came from peripheral blood. These receptors all come from a man aged 35-49 years with active or convalescent COVID-19.

This clone appeared a few times. This chain connects TRBV12-3 or TRBV12-4 to TRBJ2-7; D gene uncertain. Trimming pared 2 bases from V and 0 bases from J, leaving 5 bases between. The CDR3 loop spans 13 amino acids. The CDR3 sequence is CASSLRSSYEQYF. In nucleotides, the CDR3 is TGTGCCAGCAGTTTAAGGAGCTCCTACGAGCAGTACTTC.

The chain combines TRBV19 with TRBJ2-2; D uncertain. The CDR3 runs to 16 residues. Germline values: CDR1 LNHDA, CDR2 SQIVND (reference sequence). Trimming shortened V by 0 bases and J by 3 bases, and 11 bases separated the two germline ends. CDR3 in DNA: TGTGCCAGTAGTATAGAGGCAGATTCTTACACCGGGGAGCTGTTTTTT. Its translation: CASSIEADSYTGELFF. The complete variable domain, with remaining parts taken from reference TRBV19 and TRBJ2-2, reads DGGITQSPKYLFRKEGQNVTLSCEQNLNHDAMYWYRQDPGQGLRLIYYSQIVNDFQKGDIAEGYSVSREKKESFPLTVTSAQKNPTAFYLCASSIEADSYTGELFFGEGSRLTVL.

As to this clone: This CDR3 is also generated by other DNA sequences in the sample. The rearrangement links TRBV19 to TRBJ2-1; maybe TRBD2 (5 bases). Trimming pared 2 bases from V and 1 base from J, leaving 6 bases between. The germline V gene encodes CDR1 LNHDA and CDR2 SQIVND (reference sequence). The CDR3 totals 14 residues. In DNA form, the CDR3 reads TGTGCCAGTAGTATACGGGGTTCCTACAATGAGCAGTTCTTC. Translation gives CASSIRGSYNEQFF.

V gene TRBV10-3 combines with J gene TRBJ1-1; tentatively, D is TRBD1 (6 bases). The CDR3 is made up of 15 amino acids. Per the germline V gene, CDR1 is ENHRY and CDR2 is SYGVKD. The ends were cut back, 0 bases at V and 6 bases at J, with 14 bases in the middle. CDR3 amino acids: CAISESGGGHAEAFF. CDR3 coding DNA: TGTGCCATCAGTGAGTCGGGAGGGGGGCACGCTGAAGCTTTCTTT.

The chain employs TRBV5-4 and TRBJ2-3; D is ambiguous. Germline V gene data show CDR1 as SGHNT and CDR2 as YYREEE (reference sequence). Trimming stripped 3 bases from V and 0 bases from J, with 8 bases between. The CDR3 is 14 amino acids. The CDR3 region has the DNA TGTGCCAGCAGCTCCCTGACTAGCACAGATACGCAGTATTTT. This gives the protein CASSSLTSTDTQYF.

CDR3 amino acids: CASSLEQGAFWGSYNSPLHF. In DNA, the CDR3 is TGTGCCAGCAGCTTAGAACAGGGGGCCTTTTGGGGCTCCTATAATTCACCCCTCCACTTT. The gene calls are TRBV11-3 and TRBJ1-6; 9 nucleotides align to TRBD1. The germline V gene encodes CDR1 SGHNT and CDR2 YENEEA. The CDR3 covers 20 residues. The V and J ends lost 0 bases and 0 bases, in that order; junction bases with no gene match: 9.

This chain uses TRBV7-9 with TRBJ1-1; 10 nucleotides align to TRBD1. With 5 bases clipped from V and 4 bases from J, the junction kept 7 bases outside the gene matches. The CDR3 length is 15 residues. The germline CDR1 and CDR2 sequences are SEHNR and FQNEAQ (reference sequence). CDR3 bases: TGTGCCAGCAGCCACCGACAGGGGGCAGGCACTGAAGCTTTCTTT. As protein: CASSHRQGAGTEAFF.

The rearrangement links TRBV11-1 to TRBJ2-3; 7 bases agree with TRBD2. The J segment lost 2 bases and the V segment lost 5 bases, leaving 4 bases of the junction unmatched. The CDR3 runs 14 residues. The V gene's germline CDR1 is SGHAT and CDR2 FQDESV (reference sequence). This chain's CDR3 is CASSLLADTDTQYF. The CDR3 DNA sequence: TGTGCCAGCAGCCTCCTAGCGGACACAGATACGCAGTATTTT. Using reference TRBV11-1 and TRBJ2-3 for the parts outside the CDR3, the full variable domain is EAEVAQSPRYKITEKSQAVAFWCDPISGHATLYWYRQILGQGPELLVQFQDESVVDDSQLPKDRFSAERLKGVDSTLKIQPAELGDSAMYLCASSLLADTDTQYFGPGTRLTVL.

The rearrangement links TRBV5-4 to TRBJ1-5; D gene unclear. Trimming removed 2 bases from V and 0 bases from J, with 15 bases in between. The CDR3 has 17 residues. The V gene's germline CDR1 is SGHNT and CDR2 YYREEE (reference sequence). The CDR3 sequence is CASSFLISSDSNQPQHF. The CDR3 bases are TGTGCCAGCAGCTTTTTGATCAGTAGCGATAGCAATCAGCCCCAGCATTTT.

The rearrangement uses TRBV7-8 and TRBJ1-6; TRBD1 matches 8 bases. The CDR3 totals 16 residues. Germline CDR1 reads SGHVS; CDR2 reads FQNEAQ. J lost 9 bases, V lost 5 bases, and 12 bases had no gene match. The CDR3 sequence: CASSLGRTGSVSPLHF. CDR3 DNA sequence: TGTGCCAGCAGCCTGGGGAGGACAGGGAGTGTTTCACCCCTCCACTTT.